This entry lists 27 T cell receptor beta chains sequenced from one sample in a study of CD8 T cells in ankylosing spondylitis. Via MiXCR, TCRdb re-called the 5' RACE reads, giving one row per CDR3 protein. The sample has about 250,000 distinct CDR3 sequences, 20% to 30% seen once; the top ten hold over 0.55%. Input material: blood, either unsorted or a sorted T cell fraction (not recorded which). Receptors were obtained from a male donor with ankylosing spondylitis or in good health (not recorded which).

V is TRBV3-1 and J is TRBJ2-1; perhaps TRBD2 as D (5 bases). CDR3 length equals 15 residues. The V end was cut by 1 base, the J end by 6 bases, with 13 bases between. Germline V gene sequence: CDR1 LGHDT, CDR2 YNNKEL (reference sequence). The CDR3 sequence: CASSQVSTGFNEQFF. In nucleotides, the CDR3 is TGTGCCAGCAGCCAAGTATCTACGGGATTCAATGAGCAGTTCTTC.

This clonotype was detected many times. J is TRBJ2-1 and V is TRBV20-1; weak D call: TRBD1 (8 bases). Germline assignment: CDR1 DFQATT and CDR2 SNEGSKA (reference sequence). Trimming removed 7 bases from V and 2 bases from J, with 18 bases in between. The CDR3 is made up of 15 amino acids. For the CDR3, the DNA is TGCAGTGGGGAAGGACAGGGAGGGACCTACAATGAGCAGTTCTTC. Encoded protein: CSGEGQGGTYNEQFF.

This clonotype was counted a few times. In DNA, the CDR3 is TGTGCCAGCAGTTTCTGGGGAGAAGAGACCCAGTACTTC. Residues: CASSFWGEETQYF. The V and J genes are TRBV12-3 or TRBV12-4 and TRBJ2-5, with D perhaps TRBD2 (5 bases). The CDR3 has 13 amino acids. V was trimmed by 3 bases and J by 3 bases, leaving 8 bases between them.

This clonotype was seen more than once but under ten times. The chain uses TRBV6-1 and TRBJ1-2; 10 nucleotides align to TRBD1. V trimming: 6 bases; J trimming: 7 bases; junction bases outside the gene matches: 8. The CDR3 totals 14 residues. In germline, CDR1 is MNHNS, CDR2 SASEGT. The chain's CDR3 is CASSRGDRGGGYTF. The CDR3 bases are TGTGCCAGCAGCCGGGGGGACAGGGGAGGTGGCTACACCTTC.

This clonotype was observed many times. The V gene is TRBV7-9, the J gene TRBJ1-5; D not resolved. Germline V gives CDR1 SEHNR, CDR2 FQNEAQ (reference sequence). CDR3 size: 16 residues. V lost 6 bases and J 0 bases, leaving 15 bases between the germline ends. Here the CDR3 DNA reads TGTGCCAGCAGTCCCGGCGGATCTAATAGCAATCAGCCCCAGCATTTT. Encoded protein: CASSPGGSNSNQPQHF.

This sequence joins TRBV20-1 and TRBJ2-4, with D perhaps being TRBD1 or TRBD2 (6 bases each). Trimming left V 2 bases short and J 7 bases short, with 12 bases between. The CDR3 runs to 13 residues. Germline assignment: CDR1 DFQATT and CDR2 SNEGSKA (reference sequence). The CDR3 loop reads CSARRQGTNIQYF. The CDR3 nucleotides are TGCAGTGCTAGAAGGCAGGGGACTAACATTCAGTACTTC.

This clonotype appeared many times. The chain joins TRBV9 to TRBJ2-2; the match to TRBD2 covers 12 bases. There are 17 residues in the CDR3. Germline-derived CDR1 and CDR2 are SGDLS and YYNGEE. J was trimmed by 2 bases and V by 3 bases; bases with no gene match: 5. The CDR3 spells CASSDLAGGPNTGELFF. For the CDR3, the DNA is TGTGCCAGCAGCGATCTAGCGGGGGGGCCTAACACCGGGGAGCTGTTTTTT.

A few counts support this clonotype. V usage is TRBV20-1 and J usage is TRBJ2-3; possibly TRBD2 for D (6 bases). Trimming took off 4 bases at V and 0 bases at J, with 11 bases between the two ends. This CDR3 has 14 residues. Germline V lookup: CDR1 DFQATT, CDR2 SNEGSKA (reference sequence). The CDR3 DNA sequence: TGCAGTGCTACCGGGACTGACAGCACAGATACGCAGTATTTT. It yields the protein CSATGTDSTDTQYF.

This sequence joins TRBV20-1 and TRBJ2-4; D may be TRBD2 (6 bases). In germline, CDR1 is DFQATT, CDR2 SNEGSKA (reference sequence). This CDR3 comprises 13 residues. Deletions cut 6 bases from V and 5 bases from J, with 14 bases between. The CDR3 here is CSAKASVENIQYF. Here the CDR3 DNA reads TGCAGTGCGAAGGCTAGCGTCGAAAACATTCAGTACTTC.

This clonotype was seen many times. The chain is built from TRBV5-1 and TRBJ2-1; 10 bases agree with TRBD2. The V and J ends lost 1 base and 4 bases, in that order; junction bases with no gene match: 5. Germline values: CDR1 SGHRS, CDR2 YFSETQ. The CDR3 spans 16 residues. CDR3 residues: CASSLTSGVTYNEQFF. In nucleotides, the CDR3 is TGCGCCAGCAGCTTGACTAGCGGGGTTACTTACAATGAGCAGTTCTTC.

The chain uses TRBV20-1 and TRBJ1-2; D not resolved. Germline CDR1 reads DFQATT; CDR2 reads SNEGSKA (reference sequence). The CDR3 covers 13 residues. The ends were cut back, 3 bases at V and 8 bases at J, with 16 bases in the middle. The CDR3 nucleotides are TGCAGTGCTAGCGCACACTCCCCGGGAGGCTACACCTTC. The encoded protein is CSASAHSPGGYTF.

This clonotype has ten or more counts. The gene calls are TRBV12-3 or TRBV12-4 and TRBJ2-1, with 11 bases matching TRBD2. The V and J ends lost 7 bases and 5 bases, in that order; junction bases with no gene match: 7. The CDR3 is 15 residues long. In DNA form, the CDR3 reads TGTGCCAGCACCAAACTAGCGGGGGCCCACAATGAGCAGTTCTTC. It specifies CASTKLAGAHNEQFF.

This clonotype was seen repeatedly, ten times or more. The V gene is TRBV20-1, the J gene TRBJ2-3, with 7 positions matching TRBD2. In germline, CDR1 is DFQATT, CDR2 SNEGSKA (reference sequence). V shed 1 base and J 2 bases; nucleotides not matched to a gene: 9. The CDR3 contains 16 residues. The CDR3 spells CSARVGGNSNTDTQYF. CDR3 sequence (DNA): TGCAGTGCTAGAGTCGGGGGGAACAGCAACACAGATACGCAGTATTTT.

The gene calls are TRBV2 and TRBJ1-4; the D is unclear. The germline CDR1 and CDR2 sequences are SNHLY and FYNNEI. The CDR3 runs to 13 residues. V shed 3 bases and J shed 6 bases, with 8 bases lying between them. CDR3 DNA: TGTGCCAGCAGTGACCGGTCAGATGAAAAACTGTTTTTT. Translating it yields CASSDRSDEKLFF.

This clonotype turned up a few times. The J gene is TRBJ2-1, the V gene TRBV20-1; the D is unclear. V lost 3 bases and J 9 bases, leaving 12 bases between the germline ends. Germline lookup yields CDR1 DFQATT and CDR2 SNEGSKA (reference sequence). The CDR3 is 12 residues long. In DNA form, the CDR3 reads TGCAGTGCTAGTTTAAGGGAAAGTGAGCAGTTCTTC. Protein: CSASLRESEQFF.

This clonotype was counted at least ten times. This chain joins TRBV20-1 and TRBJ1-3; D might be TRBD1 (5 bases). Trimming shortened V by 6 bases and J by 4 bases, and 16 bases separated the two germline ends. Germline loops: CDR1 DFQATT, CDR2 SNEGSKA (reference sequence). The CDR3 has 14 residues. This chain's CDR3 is CSALAGTAGNTIYF. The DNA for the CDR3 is TGCAGTGCGTTGGCGGGGACCGCGGGAAACACCATATATTTT.

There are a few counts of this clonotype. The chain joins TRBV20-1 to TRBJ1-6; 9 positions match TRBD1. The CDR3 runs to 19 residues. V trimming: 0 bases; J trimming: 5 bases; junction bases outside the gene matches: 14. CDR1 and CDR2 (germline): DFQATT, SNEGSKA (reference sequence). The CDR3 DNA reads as TGCAGTGCTAGAGATATATCCCTCGGGACAGGGACCAATAATTCACCCCTCCACTTT. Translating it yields CSARDISLGTGTNNSPLHF.

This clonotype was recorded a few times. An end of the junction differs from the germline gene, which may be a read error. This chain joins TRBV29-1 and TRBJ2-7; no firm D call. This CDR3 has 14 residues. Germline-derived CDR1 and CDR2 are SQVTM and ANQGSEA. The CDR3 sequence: CSAPPPLQSCEQYF. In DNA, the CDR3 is TGCAGCGCCCCCCCCCCGCTACAGTCCTGCGAGCAGTACTTC.

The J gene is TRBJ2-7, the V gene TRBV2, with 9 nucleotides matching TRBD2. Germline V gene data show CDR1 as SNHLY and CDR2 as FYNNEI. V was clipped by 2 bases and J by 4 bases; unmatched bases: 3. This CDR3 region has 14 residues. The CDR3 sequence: CASSERGGAYEQYF. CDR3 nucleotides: TGTGCCAGCAGTGAACGCGGGGGGGCTTACGAGCAGTACTTC.

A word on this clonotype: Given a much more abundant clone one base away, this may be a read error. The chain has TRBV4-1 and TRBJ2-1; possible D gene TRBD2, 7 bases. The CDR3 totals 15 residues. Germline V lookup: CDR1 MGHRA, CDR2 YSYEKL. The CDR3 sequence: CASSQGGGPLNEHFF. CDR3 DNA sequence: TGCGCCAGCAGCCAAGGCGGGGGCCCTCTCAATGAGCACTTCTTC.

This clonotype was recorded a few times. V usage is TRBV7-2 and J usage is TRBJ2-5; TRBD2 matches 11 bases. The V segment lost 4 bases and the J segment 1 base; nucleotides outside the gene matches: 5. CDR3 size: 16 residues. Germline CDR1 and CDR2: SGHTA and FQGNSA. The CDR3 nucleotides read TGTGCCAGCAGCTGGTCTAGCGGGGGGTCCCAAGAGACCCAGTACTTC. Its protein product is CASSWSSGGSQETQYF.

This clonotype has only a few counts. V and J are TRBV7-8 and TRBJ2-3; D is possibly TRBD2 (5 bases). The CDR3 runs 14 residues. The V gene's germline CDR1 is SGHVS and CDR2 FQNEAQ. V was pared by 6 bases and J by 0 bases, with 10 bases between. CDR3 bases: TGTGCCAGCAGTCCGACTACTAGCACAGATACGCAGTATTTT. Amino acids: CASSPTTSTDTQYF.

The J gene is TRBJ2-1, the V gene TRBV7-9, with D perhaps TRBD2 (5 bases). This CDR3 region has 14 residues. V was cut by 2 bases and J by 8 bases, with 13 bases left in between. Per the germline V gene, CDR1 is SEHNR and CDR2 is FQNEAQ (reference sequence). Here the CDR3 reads CASSLHRPEDEQFF. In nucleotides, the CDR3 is TGTGCCAGCAGCTTACACCGGCCGGAGGATGAGCAGTTCTTC. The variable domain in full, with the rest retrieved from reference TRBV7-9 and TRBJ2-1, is DTGVSQNPRHKITKRGQNVTFRCDPISEHNRLYWYRQTLGQGPEFLTYFQNEAQLEKSRLLSDRFSAERPKGSFSTLEIQRTEQGDSAMYLCASSLHRPEDEQFFGPGTRLTVL.

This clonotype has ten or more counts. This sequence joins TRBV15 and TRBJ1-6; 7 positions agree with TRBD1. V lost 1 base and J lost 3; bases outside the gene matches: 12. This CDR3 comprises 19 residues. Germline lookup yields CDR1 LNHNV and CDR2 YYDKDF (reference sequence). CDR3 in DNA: TGTGCCACCAGCAGAGGAAGGCCCCGACAGGGCATCTATAATTCACCCCTCCACTTT. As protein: CATSRGRPRQGIYNSPLHF.

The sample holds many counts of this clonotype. DNA of the CDR3: TGCGCCAGCAGCGCGACATTTAGCAATCAGCCCCAGCATTTT. It encodes CASSATFSNQPQHF. The V and J genes are TRBV4-1 and TRBJ1-5; D is undetermined. V lost 5 bases to trimming and J lost 0 bases, with 8 bases between them. In germline, CDR1 is MGHRA, CDR2 YSYEKL. The CDR3 runs 14 residues.

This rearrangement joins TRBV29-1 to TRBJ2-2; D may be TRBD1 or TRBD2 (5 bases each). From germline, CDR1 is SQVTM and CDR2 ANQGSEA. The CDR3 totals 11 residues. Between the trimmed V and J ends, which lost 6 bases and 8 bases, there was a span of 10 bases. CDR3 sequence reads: CSVGTSGELFF. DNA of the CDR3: TGCAGCGTCGGGACGTCAGGGGAGCTGTTTTTT.

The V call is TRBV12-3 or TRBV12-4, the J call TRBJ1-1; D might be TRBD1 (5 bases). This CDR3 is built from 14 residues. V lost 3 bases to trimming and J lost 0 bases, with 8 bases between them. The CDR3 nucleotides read TGTGCCAGCAGTTTTGGGACGGTGAACACTGAAGCTTTCTTT. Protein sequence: CASSFGTVNTEAFF.